Following are 25 T cell receptor beta chains from one sample sequenced in a study of blood T cells in healthy people across ages. A second about 6 to 11 cycle PCR used barcoded and J-beta primers. MiXCR, applied by TCRdb to the 5' RACE reads, yields one record per CDR3 protein. The sample shows fewer than 950,000 distinct CDR3 sequences, under 40% of them seen only once. The sequenced sample was blood. Receptors originate from a man aged 18-30 years in good health.

The rearrangement joins TRBV7-9 to TRBJ2-7; 9 nucleotides line up with TRBD1. Germline CDR1 reads SEHNR; CDR2 reads FQNEAQ (reference sequence). CDR3 length: 16 residues. Trimming cost V 1 base and J 2 bases; bases outside gene matches: 6. The CDR3 spells CASSLDPGQGPYEQYF. The CDR3 DNA follows: TGTGCCAGCAGCTTAGACCCGGGACAGGGTCCCTACGAGCAGTACTTC.

This chain joins TRBV27 and TRBJ2-5; D remains ambiguous. Trimming stripped 8 bases from V and 11 bases from J, with 27 bases between. CDR1 is MNHEY, CDR2 SMNVEV, per germline (reference sequence). This CDR3 has 15 amino acids. The CDR3 sequence is CASGTLWTVYNEQYF. DNA for the CDR3: TGTGCCAGCGGTACCCTGTGGACGGTCTACAATGAGCAGTACTTC.

V usage is TRBV19 and J usage is TRBJ2-2; a weak D match, TRBD1 (6 bases). In germline, CDR1 is LNHDA, CDR2 SQIVND (reference sequence). The V end lost 4 bases, the J end lost 5 bases, and 20 bases lay between the germline ends. This CDR3 is built from 17 residues. CDR3 residues: CASSTHGQRGMTGELFF. The CDR3 bases are TGTGCCAGTAGTACCCACGGACAGAGGGGGATGACCGGGGAGCTGTTTTTT.

The chain joins TRBV20-1 to TRBJ2-3, with 9 bases aligning to TRBD1. Trimming took 5 bases from V and 5 from J; bases not matched to a gene: 5. Germline loops: CDR1 DFQATT, CDR2 SNEGSKA (reference sequence). There are 13 residues in the CDR3. The CDR3: CSALTGGKDTQYF. The CDR3 region has the DNA TGCAGTGCTCTTACAGGGGGCAAAGATACGCAGTATTTT.

This clonotype was recorded only once. The chain uses TRBV12-5 and TRBJ1-3, with a possible D match to TRBD1 (6 bases). V shed 5 bases and J shed 2 bases, with 7 bases lying between them. Germline values: CDR1 LGHNT, CDR2 FRNRAP. The CDR3 loop spans 13 amino acids. In DNA, the CDR3 is TGTGCTAGTGGTACAGGGACTGGAAACACCATATATTTT. Encoded protein: CASGTGTGNTIYF.

This clonotype was picked up a small number of times. The chain carries TRBV20-1 and TRBJ2-3, with 14 bases lining up with TRBD2. The CDR3 is 17 residues long. Germline V gene sequence: CDR1 DFQATT, CDR2 SNEGSKA (reference sequence). V dropped 0 bases and J dropped 2; count of bases not matched to a gene: 4. CDR3 in amino acids: CSARERTSGGITDTQYF. CDR3 DNA: TGCAGTGCTAGAGAAAGGACTAGCGGGGGGATCACAGATACGCAGTATTTT.

This chain uses TRBV28 with TRBJ2-4; D is perhaps TRBD2 (5 bases). The germline CDR1 and CDR2 sequences are MDHEN and SYDVKM. There are 14 residues in the CDR3. Trimming shortened V by 7 bases and J by 0 bases, and 10 bases separated the two germline ends. CDR3 sequence (DNA): TGTGCCAGCACCCCGGGGATAGCCAAAAACATTCAGTACTTC. Its protein is CASTPGIAKNIQYF.

This clonotype was seen only a few times. This chain links TRBV5-1 with TRBJ1-6, with 8 bases matching TRBD1. Germline-derived CDR1 and CDR2 are SGHRS and YFSETQ. The trim removed 4 bases at V and 7 bases at J, leaving 7 bases unmatched. The CDR3 loop spans 15 amino acids. This CDR3 is CASSGTTGDNSPLHF. As DNA, the CDR3 is TGCGCCAGCAGCGGAACGACAGGGGACAATTCACCCCTCCACTTT.

This clonotype turned up a few times. V is TRBV4-1 and J is TRBJ2-6; no reliable D call. V dropped 4 bases and J dropped 4 bases, with 14 bases sitting between them. CDR1 and CDR2 (germline): MGHRA, YSYEKL. The CDR3 has 16 amino acids. The CDR3 sequence is CASSPDRILGANVLTF. The CDR3 DNA follows: TGCGCCAGCAGCCCGGACCGGATCTTGGGGGCCAACGTCCTGACTTTC.

Worth noting for this clonotype: The junction does not match germline at one end; this may be a read error. The genes are TRBV20-1 and TRBJ1-1, with no clear D. Germline values: CDR1 DFQATT, CDR2 SNEGSKA (reference sequence). The CDR3 has 13 residues. The CDR3 reads CGAREDRNTEAFF. The CDR3 DNA is TGCGGTGCTAGGGAAGATCGGAACACTGAAGCTTTCTTT.

V is TRBV6-6 and J is TRBJ1-2; 8 bases agree with TRBD1. With V trimmed by 7 bases and J by 7 bases, 17 bases remained unmatched. Germline V CDR1 and CDR2: MNHNY, SVGAGI (reference sequence). This CDR3 spans 16 amino acids. CDR3 in DNA: TGTGCCAGCACCTACGGGGCACAGGGGGGGTCTGGTGGCTACACCTTC. Encoded protein: CASTYGAQGGSGGYTF.

At least ten counts were recorded for this clonotype. The chain couples TRBV20-1 to TRBJ2-3; D not certain. Germline CDR1 reads DFQATT; CDR2 reads SNEGSKA (reference sequence). The ends were cut back, 5 bases at V and 5 bases at J, with 20 bases in the middle. The CDR3 has 15 residues. This CDR3 reads CSALGRAPLLDTQYF. As DNA, the CDR3 is TGCAGTGCTTTAGGCCGGGCCCCTCTTTTAGATACGCAGTATTTT.

The genes are TRBV6-5 and TRBJ1-2; a possible D gene is TRBD1 (5 bases). V was pared by 4 bases and J by 1 base, with 16 bases between. This CDR3 contains 16 residues. Per the germline V gene, CDR1 is MNHEY and CDR2 is SVGAGI. CDR3 in DNA: TGTGCCAGCAGTTCCTTCCCGGGGGACCATAACTATGGCTACACCTTC. The encoded protein is CASSSFPGDHNYGYTF.

This clonotype has just a few counts. V usage is TRBV6-6 and J usage is TRBJ2-3, with TRBD1 matching 9 bases. The V segment lost 7 bases and the J segment 4 bases; nucleotides outside the gene matches: 9. This CDR3 is built from 15 residues. The V gene's germline CDR1 is MNHNY and CDR2 SVGAGI (reference sequence). CDR3 in DNA: TGTGCCAGCACCCCCGTGGACAGGGGTGCAGATACGCAGTATTTT. Residues: CASTPVDRGADTQYF.

This clonotype was counted only a few times. CDR3 nucleotides: TGCGCCAGCAGCCAAACCACTAGCGGAGCCTACAATGAGCAGTTCTTC. It yields the protein CASSQTTSGAYNEQFF. The gene calls are TRBV4-3 and TRBJ2-1, with 8 bases aligning to TRBD2. Germline V CDR1 and CDR2: LGHNA, YSLEER. The CDR3 is 16 residues long. V lost 2 bases, J lost 2 bases, and 5 bases stayed unmatched.

About this clonotype: Mismatch with germline at one junction end may stem from a read error. J is TRBJ2-3 and V is TRBV12-3 or TRBV12-4; a possible D gene is TRBD2 (6 bases). The CDR3 sequence is 14 residues long. CDR3 protein: CACSFDGRTDTQYF. CDR3 in DNA: TGTGCCTGCAGTTTTGACGGGAGAACAGATACGCAGTATTTT.

This clonotype was seen at least ten times. The CDR3 bases are TGTGCCAGCAGCGGGGACAGGGGGAACCCCTACGAGCAGTACTTC. Translating it yields CASSGDRGNPYEQYF. The V and J genes are TRBV25-1 and TRBJ2-7; 11 bases are shared with TRBD1. The J segment lost 2 bases and the V segment lost 6 bases, leaving 6 bases of the junction unmatched. The V gene's germline CDR1 is MGHDK and CDR2 SYGVNS. The CDR3 contains 15 residues.

The V call is TRBV12-3 or TRBV12-4, the J call TRBJ1-1, with a tentative D call TRBD1 (6 bases). The germline V and J ends were trimmed by 7 bases and 11 bases, with 20 bases remaining between them. This CDR3 has 13 amino acids. CDR3 sequence: CASTRRGGDGAFF. CDR3 DNA: TGTGCCAGCACCCGTAGGGGGGGGGACGGGGCTTTCTTT.

The rearrangement joins TRBV7-9 to TRBJ2-1, with TRBD2 matching over 14 bases. Germline V gene lookup returns CDR1 SEHNR and CDR2 FQNEAQ (reference sequence). The trim removed 4 bases at V and 8 bases at J, leaving 4 bases unmatched. This CDR3 spans 15 amino acids. CDR3 amino acids: CASSSTSGGAYEQFF. DNA for the CDR3: TGTGCCAGCAGCTCGACTAGCGGGGGGGCTTATGAGCAGTTCTTC.

The chain has TRBV4-3 and TRBJ2-5, with TRBD1 matching over 9 bases. Trimming took 0 bases from V and 11 from J; bases not matched to a gene: 13. The CDR3 has 16 residues. Germline values: CDR1 LGHNA, CDR2 YSLEER. This CDR3 reads CASSQETGGEIGEQYF. As DNA, the CDR3 is TGCGCCAGCAGCCAAGAAACAGGGGGCGAAATCGGTGAGCAGTACTTC.

This chain connects TRBV5-1 to TRBJ2-7, with D perhaps TRBD1 (5 bases). Germline loops: CDR1 SGHRS, CDR2 YFSETQ. Trimming removed 4 bases at V and 5 bases at J, with 16 bases between. The CDR3 has 14 amino acids. Here the CDR3 DNA reads TGCGCCAGCAGCGTGGGCAGGGCATCCAACGAGCAGTACTTC. This sequence encodes CASSVGRASNEQYF. Combining the CDR3 with reference TRBV5-1 and TRBJ2-7 gives the whole variable domain KAGVTQTPRYLIKTRGQQVTLSCSPISGHRSVSWYQQTPGQGLQFLFEYFSETQRNKGNFPGRFSGRQFSNSRSEMNVSTLELGDSALYLCASSVGRASNEQYFGPGTRLTVT.

The chain links TRBV7-2 to TRBJ1-4; possible D gene TRBD1, 6 bases. Deletions cut 5 bases from V and 8 bases from J, with 12 bases between. CDR3 length: 13 residues. Germline CDR1 SGHTA, CDR2 FQGNSA. CDR3 sequence: CASSPGQREKLFF. The CDR3, as DNA: TGTGCCAGCAGCCCTGGACAGAGGGAAAAACTGTTTTTT.

Notes on this clonotype: A much larger clone differs from this one at a single base, so this may be a read error. The rearrangement uses TRBV12-3 or TRBV12-4 and TRBJ2-1, with 11 positions matching TRBD2. The ends lost 5 bases at V and 13 bases at J; junction bases unmatched: 13. There are 15 residues in the CDR3. CDR3 protein: CASSTSGGAVETQFF. The CDR3 nucleotides read TGTGCCAGCAGTACTAGCGGGGGCGCGGTCGAGACCCAGTTCTTC.

The genes are TRBV7-3 and TRBJ2-1, with 7 positions matching TRBD1. Unmatched junction bases numbered 6, after V lost 1 base and J lost 3 bases. Germline loops: CDR1 SGHTA, CDR2 FQGTGA. The CDR3 sequence is 16 residues long. CDR3 sequence reads: CASSLINRGGYNEQFF. The CDR3 bases are TGTGCCAGCAGCTTAATTAACAGGGGCGGCTACAATGAGCAGTTCTTC.

This chain joins TRBV5-1 and TRBJ2-1; D possibly uses TRBD1 or TRBD2 (5 bases each). The CDR3 length is 15 residues. Germline CDR1 and CDR2: SGHRS and YFSETQ. V lost 4 bases and J lost 4, with 15 bases in between. CDR3: CASSNGRGPYNEQFF. DNA for the CDR3: TGCGCCAGCAGCAACGGACGGGGCCCTTACAATGAGCAGTTCTTC.